This TCR beta chain was profiled in a study of blood T cells in healthy people across ages. General study findings and limits: Fewer expanded clones and more diversity marked long-lived versus aged donors. Not knowing donor CMV status may have confounded expanded clonotype changes.

The table lists this clonotype with many counts. The target antigen is unknown. Alongside a J-beta primer mix, a sample-barcoded 5' primer served in a second PCR lasting roughly 7 to 12 cycles. No fewer than 3 million CDR3-containing paired-end reads came from each sample. MiXCR, applied by TCRdb to the 5' RACE reads, yields one record per CDR3 protein. This table has about 590,000 distinct CDR3 sequences, approximately 30% appearing once. The donors, healthy Caucasians from Russia, were aged 6 to 90. Sequencing was carried out using blood. The receptor was derived from a woman older than 75 in good health.

This CDR3 is CASSGFSGANVLTF. As DNA, the CDR3 is TGTGCCAGCAGTGGATTCTCTGGGGCCAACGTCCTGACTTTC. The V call is TRBV11-2, the J call TRBJ2-6; no clear D gene. CDR1 SGHAT and CDR2 FQNNGV come from the germline V gene. Trimming pared 6 bases from V and 0 bases from J, leaving 6 bases between. The CDR3 runs to 14 residues.